The 5 T cell receptor beta chains below come from one sample, sequenced in a study of OX40 agonist ivuxolimab in advanced cancers. Method: immunoSEQ multiplex PCR; TCRdb's copy keeps in-frame clones and lacks some. The data show about 50,000 clones, about 80% seen once. The sequencing here drew on CD4+ or CD8+ T cells sorted from blood, taken in a trial of the OX40 agonist ivuxolimab. The receptor source for this set is an adult with an advanced solid tumor such as melanoma, head and neck, liver or kidney cancer.

This clone was recorded once. The CDR3 protein is CASSLDAGTGPYGYTF. The DNA of the CDR3 is TGTGCCAGCAGCTTAGACGCTGGGACAGGGCCCTATGGCTACACCTTC. The gene calls are TRBV7-2 and TRBJ1-2; 9 bases align to TRBD1. The CDR3 has 16 amino acids. Per the germline V gene, CDR1 is SGHTA and CDR2 is FQGNSA. V lost 1 base and J lost 4; bases outside the gene matches: 7. Full variable domain (rest looked up from reference TRBV7-2 and TRBJ1-2): GAGVSQSPSNKVTEKGKDVELRCDPISGHTALYWYRQSLGQGLEFLIYFQGNSAPDKSGLPSDRFSAERTGGSVSTLTIQRTQQEDSAVYLCASSLDAGTGPYGYTFGSGTRLTVV.

This clone was counted a single time. The V call is TRBV15, the J call TRBJ1-4; D is perhaps TRBD1 (5 bases). The CDR3 covers 16 residues. CDR1 is LNHNV and CDR2 is YYDKDF in the germline V gene (reference sequence). V lost 5 bases and J lost 2, with 15 bases in between. CDR3 region: CATSGPRGLTNEKLFF. CDR3 DNA sequence: TGTGCCACCAGCGGCCCGCGGGGGTTGACTAATGAAAAACTGTTTTTT.

The rearrangement uses TRBV7-2 and TRBJ1-1; 9 bases agree with TRBD1. The germline V gene has CDR1 SGHTA and CDR2 FQGNSA. Unmatched junction bases numbered 0, after V lost 3 bases and J lost 1 base. The CDR3 has 14 residues. The CDR3 sequence is CASSLGQGNTEAFF. CDR3 sequence (DNA): TGTGCCAGCAGCTTGGGACAGGGGAACACTGAAGCTTTCTTT.

The chain combines TRBV27 with TRBJ2-3, with a weak D call TRBD2 (5 bases). Germline V CDR1 and CDR2: MNHEY, SMNVEV (reference sequence). The CDR3 runs to 15 residues. The V end was cut by 5 bases, the J end by 4 bases, with 16 bases between. In nucleotides, the CDR3 is TGTGCCAGCAGTAACCGGGAATATTCGGCAGATACGCAGTATTTT. Protein product: CASSNREYSADTQYF.

The chain has TRBV10-3 and TRBJ2-7, with D unresolved. Germline lookup yields CDR1 ENHRY and CDR2 SYGVKD. This CDR3 region has 14 residues. The V and J ends lost 4 bases and 2 bases respectively, with 12 bases between them. The CDR3 nucleotides are TGTGCCATCAGTGCGTGGGAAAATCCCTACGAGCAGTACTTC. Its protein product is CAISAWENPYEQYF.